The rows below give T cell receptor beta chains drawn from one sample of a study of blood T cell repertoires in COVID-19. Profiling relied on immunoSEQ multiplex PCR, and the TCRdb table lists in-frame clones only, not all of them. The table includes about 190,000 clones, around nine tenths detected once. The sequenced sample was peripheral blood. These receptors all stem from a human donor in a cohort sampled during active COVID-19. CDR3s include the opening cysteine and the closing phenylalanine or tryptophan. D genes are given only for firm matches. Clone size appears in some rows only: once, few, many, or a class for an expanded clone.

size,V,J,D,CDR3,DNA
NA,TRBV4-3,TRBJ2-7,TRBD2,CASSQGGVAGGRSHEQYF,TGCGCCAGCAGCCAAGGGGGGGTAGCGGGAGGGAGGAGCCACGAGCAGTACTTC
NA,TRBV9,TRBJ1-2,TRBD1,CASSAGQGTGYTF,TGTGCCAGCAGCGCCGGACAGGGGACTGGCTACACCTTC
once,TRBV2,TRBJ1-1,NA,CASSSDSSLEGAFF,TGTGCCAGCAGTTCGGACTCCTCCCTCGAGGGAGCTTTCTTT
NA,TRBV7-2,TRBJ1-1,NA,CASSLTGSPFMNTEAFF,TGTGCCAGCAGCTTGACGGGATCCCCCTTCATGAACACTGAAGCTTTCTTT
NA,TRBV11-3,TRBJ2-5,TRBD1,CASSSGTGGQETQYF,TGTGCCAGCAGCTCCGGGACAGGGGGCCAAGAGACCCAGTACTTC
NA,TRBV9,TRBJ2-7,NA,CASSVGVQGTNYEQYF,TGTGCCAGCAGCGTAGGAGTTCAGGGTACGAACTACGAGCAGTACTTC
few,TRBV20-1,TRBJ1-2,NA,CSAKEYGYTF,TGCAGTGCAAAAGAGTATGGCTACACCTTC
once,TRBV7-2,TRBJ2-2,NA,CASSLVGRGHTGELFF,TGTGCCAGCAGCTTAGTCGGCAGGGGACACACCGGGGAGCTGTTTTTT
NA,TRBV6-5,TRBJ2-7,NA,CASRNSGTSNYEQYF,TGTGCCAGCAGAAATTCCGGGACATCGAACTACGAGCAGTACTTC
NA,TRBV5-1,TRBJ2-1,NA,CASSPSGWTARNEQFF,TGCGCCAGCAGCCCGTCAGGGTGGACAGCAAGAAATGAGCAGTTCTTC
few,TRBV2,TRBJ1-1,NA,CASRWLADEAFF,TGTGCCAGCAGGTGGTTGGCAGATGAAGCTTTCTTT
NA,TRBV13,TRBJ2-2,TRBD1,CASSTGQKYTGELFF,TGTGCCAGCAGCACGGGACAGAAGTACACCGGGGAGCTGTTTTTT
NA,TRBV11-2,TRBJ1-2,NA,CASSLGSGGGGYGYTF,TGTGCCAGCAGCTTAGGCTCCGGGGGAGGGGGCTATGGCTACACCTTC
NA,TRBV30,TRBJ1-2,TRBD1,CAWSPPTGRYGYTF,TGTGCCTGGAGTCCACCGACAGGGAGGTATGGCTACACCTTC
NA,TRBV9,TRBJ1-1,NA,CASSVEGRGNTEAFF,TGTGCCAGCAGCGTAGAGGGCAGGGGGAACACTGAAGCTTTCTTT
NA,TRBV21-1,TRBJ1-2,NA,CASSKYPNRRGNYGYTF,TGTGCCAGCAGCAAATACCCTAACAGGAGGGGTAACTATGGCTACACCTTC
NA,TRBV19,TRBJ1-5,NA,CASRGHGGTNQPQHF,TGTGCCAGTAGGGGTCACGGGGGAACAAATCAGCCCCAGCATTTT
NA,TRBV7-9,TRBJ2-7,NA,CASSLMGSSDEQYF,TGTGCCAGCAGCTTAATGGGCAGTTCCGACGAGCAGTACTTC
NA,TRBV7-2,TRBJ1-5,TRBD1,CASSSSGGRNQPQHF,TGTGCCAGCAGCTCCTCAGGGGGCCGCAATCAGCCCCAGCATTTT
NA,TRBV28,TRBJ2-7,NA,CASRDPGAYEQYF,TGTGCCAGCAGGGACCCGGGGGCCTACGAGCAGTACTTC
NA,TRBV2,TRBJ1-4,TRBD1,CASRAMDRANEKLFF,TGTGCCAGCAGAGCCATGGACAGGGCTAATGAAAAACTGTTTTTT
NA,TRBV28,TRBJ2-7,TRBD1,CASSTRTGAYGQYF,TGTGCCAGCAGTACCAGGACAGGGGCCTACGGGCAGTACTTC
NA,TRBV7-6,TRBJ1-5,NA,CASSLEVGQPQHF,TGTGCCAGCAGCTTAGAGGTGGGCCAGCCCCAGCATTTT
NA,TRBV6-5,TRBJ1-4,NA,CASSYSGGGNEKLFF,TGTGCCAGCAGTTACTCCGGGGGGGGTAATGAAAAACTGTTTTTT
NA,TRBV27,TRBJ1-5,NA,CASSLTGVSNQPQHF,TGTGCCAGCAGCCTAACAGGAGTTAGCAATCAGCCCCAGCATTTT
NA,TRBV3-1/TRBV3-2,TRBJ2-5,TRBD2,CASSLLAGEETQYF,TGTGCCAGCAGTCTGCTAGCGGGGGAAGAGACCCAGTACTTC
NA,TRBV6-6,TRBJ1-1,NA,CASSYSTGYEAFF,TGTGCCAGCAGTTACTCGACAGGCTATGAAGCTTTCTTT
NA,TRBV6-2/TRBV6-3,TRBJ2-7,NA,CASSWARTLAYEQYF,TGTGCCAGCAGCTGGGCCAGGACACTGGCCTACGAGCAGTACTTC
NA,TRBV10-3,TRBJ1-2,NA,CAISESRGTARGYTF,TGTGCCATCAGTGAGTCAAGGGGGACCGCTCGAGGCTACACCTTC
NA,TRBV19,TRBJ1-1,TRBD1,CASSIGTGDGNTEAFF,TGTGCCAGTAGTATTGGGACAGGGGATGGGAACACTGAAGCTTTCTTT
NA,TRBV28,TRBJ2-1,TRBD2,CASSRTSGIDEQFF,TGTGCCAGCAGTCGGACTAGCGGGATAGATGAGCAGTTCTTC
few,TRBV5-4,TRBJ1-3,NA,CASKPTGGNTIYF,TGTGCCAGCAAGCCCACTGGTGGAAACACCATATATTTT
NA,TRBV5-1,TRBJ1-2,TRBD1,CASSLQGAGGYTF,TGCGCCAGCAGCTTGCAGGGGGCGGGAGGCTACACCTTC
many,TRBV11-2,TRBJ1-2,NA,CASSSEGNGYTF,TGTGCCAGCAGCTCGGAGGGAAATGGCTACACCTTC
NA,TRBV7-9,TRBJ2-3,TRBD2,CASSFSTSGTDTQYF,TGTGCCAGCAGCTTTAGTACTAGCGGCACAGATACGCAGTATTTT
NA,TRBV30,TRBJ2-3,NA,CAWNPLGGSTDTQYF,TGTGCCTGGAACCCCTTGGGGGGAAGCACAGATACGCAGTATTTT
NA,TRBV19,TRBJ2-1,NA,CATSPGISEQFF,TGTGCCACCTCCCCAGGGATTAGTGAGCAGTTCTTC
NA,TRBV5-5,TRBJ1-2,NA,CASSLVAGYGYTF,TGTGCCAGCAGCTTGGTAGCGGGTTATGGCTACACCTTC
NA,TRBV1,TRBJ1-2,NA,CTSSHDRDLIGNYGYTF,TGCACCAGCAGCCATGACAGGGATTTGATAGGTAACTATGGCTACACCTTC
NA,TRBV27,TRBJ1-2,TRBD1,CASGTRSKPGGSAGYTF,TGTGCCAGCGGAACCCGTTCGAAGCCAGGGGGTAGTGCCGGCTACACCTTC
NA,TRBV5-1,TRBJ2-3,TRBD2,CASSLAGEDTQYF,TGCGCCAGCAGTTTAGCGGGGGAGGATACGCAGTATTTT
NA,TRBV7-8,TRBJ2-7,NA,CASSLESRGRGYEQYF,TGTGCCAGCAGCTTAGAGTCTCGGGGCAGGGGATACGAGCAGTACTTC
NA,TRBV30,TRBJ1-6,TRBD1,CAGGRRTGPSGSSYNSPLHF,TGTGCCGGGGGAAGAAGGACAGGCCCCTCTGGAAGCTCCTATAATTCACCCCTCCACTTT
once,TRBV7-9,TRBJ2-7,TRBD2,CASSPSAGPGTSFDEQYF,TGTGCCAGCAGCCCTAGCGCGGGGCCCGGGACTAGTTTTGACGAGCAGTACTTC
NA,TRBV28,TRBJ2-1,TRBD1,CASGSVPGQGYNEQFF,TGTGCCAGTGGATCAGTACCGGGACAGGGGTACAATGAGCAGTTCTTC
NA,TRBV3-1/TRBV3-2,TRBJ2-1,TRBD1,CASSHRNRGFSQFF,TGTGCCAGCAGCCACCGGAACAGGGGTTTTTCCCAGTTCTTC
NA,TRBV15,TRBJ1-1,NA,CATSRGSGKGGNTEAFF,TGTGCCACCAGCAGAGGGTCGGGGAAAGGTGGGAACACTGAAGCTTTCTTT
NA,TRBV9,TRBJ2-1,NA,CASSTSYNEQFF,TGTGCCAGCAGCACAAGTTACAATGAGCAGTTCTTC
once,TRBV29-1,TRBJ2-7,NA,CSVWGVTGLGEQYF,TGCAGCGTTTGGGGTGTCACAGGGTTGGGGGAGCAGTACTTC
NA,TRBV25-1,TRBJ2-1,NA,CASSGRAPGVNTNEQFF,TGTGCCAGCAGTGGCAGGGCCCCAGGGGTAAACACGAATGAGCAGTTCTTC